This T cell receptor (beta chain) was recorded in a study of T cell responses to AZD1222 COVID-19 vaccine. Repertoires were generated with immunoSEQ multiplex PCR, while TCRdb's copy carries only in-frame clones and drops some. Here the sample spans 80,000 to 100,000 clones, 75% to 90% being singletons. The CDR3 totals 17 residues. Germline loops: CDR1 SGHDT, CDR2 YYEEEE. V lost 5 bases, J lost 7 bases, and 27 bases lay in between. This TCR came from an adult who received the AZD1222 COVID-19 vaccine. The specimen was peripheral blood, collected 28 days after the second AZD1222 dose. The V and J genes are TRBV5-6 and TRBJ1-2; possibly TRBD1 for D (6 bases). The CDR3 DNA reads as TGTGCCAGCAGTGAGCTTACGGGGGGCGCATTATTCTCTGGCTACACCTTC. Translation: CASSELTGGALFSGYTF.